This TCR beta chain was captured by sequencing in a study of T cells after yellow fever vaccination. Study-wide points: The secondary response peaked faster, at day 5 versus 15, but was weaker. The appearance of a small share of clonotypes in both CD4 and CD8 compartments was observed.

This clonotype showed up many times. The target antigen is unknown. Between the trimmed V and J ends, which lost 5 bases and 1 base, there was a span of 13 bases. From germline, CDR1 is SGHTA and CDR2 FQGNSA. The CDR3 length is 15 residues. 5'RACE template switching generated TCR cDNA, adding a universal primer site and UMIs. A single record per CDR3 protein comes from TCRdb applying MiXCR to the 5' RACE reads. There are hundreds of thousands of distinct CDR3 sequences in the sample; 11% occur only once, and roughly 18% lies in the top ten. V gene TRBV7-2 combines with J gene TRBJ2-3; D unclear. Sequences were derived from PBMCs, sampled on the day of the first yellow fever vaccination. This receptor was identified in a man between 18 and 29 years old who received the YFV17D yellow fever vaccine. The CDR3 here is CASSGPGSGTDTQYF. DNA for the CDR3: TGTGCCAGCAGCGGGCCCGGGTCCGGCACAGATACGCAGTATTTT.